One T cell receptor beta chain is described in this entry. This clonotype turned up a few times. Its antigen remains undetermined. The record has no base qualities; no much larger clone is one base away. This sample stems from a study of T-cell memory formation after mild COVID-19 (dated by TCRdb to 2020 to 2022). With regard to the full study: Most TCR sequence clusters were specific to one of the two donors. Two young, previously healthy adult volunteers made up the cohort, one male and one female. In a couple of donors, T-cell clones that expanded and contracted after mild COVID-19 were tracked by sequencing TCRalpha and TCRbeta repertoires over time.

Measured from the cysteine to the phenylalanine, the CDR3 is 15 residues long. Only the CDR3 DNA is retained, 45 bases long and in frame from the first base. V and J lose 0 bases and 2 bases, and a span of 12 bases separates them. CDR1 and CDR2 were assigned from the germline V gene as SGDLS and YYNGEE. Study-level results and caveats: Only a couple of mild cases were covered by the study, and larger cohorts that include severe cases with pre-infection samples were considered necessary. Contracting CD4+ clones turned up mainly in the CM and EM memory subsets, whereas EMRA was where CD8+ clones were enriched. The second-wave clones that peaked on day 37 were not confirmed to be SARS-CoV-2 specific. Some responding clones were detected in pre-infection memory, which suggested that pre-existing cross-reactive memory T cells had joined the SARS-CoV-2 response. From day 15 to 85, contracting clones showed balanced CD4/CD8 phenotypes, whereas a second wave of clones that expanded from day 15 to 37 leaned towards CD4+.

Sequencer: Illumina NovaSeq 6000. TCRalpha and TCRbeta cDNA libraries were built by 5'RACE with constant-segment primers, adding sample barcodes and unique molecular identifiers. RNA was extracted from every sample with Trizol reagent. The libraries were amplified in two PCR steps, and the second step added a second sample barcode and Illumina TruSeq adapters. Sequencing of libraries was performed on an Illumina NovaSeq with 2 x 150 bp paired-end reads. The study's own analysis went as follows. With migec v1.2.7, reads were demultiplexed and then collapsed into UMI-guided consensus sequences. Using mixcr v2.1.11, UMI consensuses were aligned to TRA and TRB V and J templates and then assembled into clonotypes. A clonotype was counted as expanded or contracted only if both edgeR and NoisET called the change significant, with noise models trained on biological replicates. edgeR calls used a false discovery rate-adjusted p below 0.01 and a log2 fold-change threshold of 1. PCA with hierarchical clustering of max-normalized trajectories of the 1000 most abundant clonotypes was used as exploratory dynamics analysis. Separately sequenced CD4+ and CD8+ repertoires were used to assign the CD4 or CD8 phenotype of responding clones. The raw public reads went through TCRdb reprocessing: fastp at Q25, MiXCR clone calling, in-frame beta chains kept. For every CDR3 protein sequence, its rows merge into one entry that carries the most common genes and DNA. Clone size and V and J calls follow TCRdb, not the original study. The sample table contains around 400,000 distinct CDR3 sequences; only one count was recorded for 20% to 25% of them. Of the sample, 8.5% to 9% is held by the ten largest clones.

Ficoll-Paque density gradient centrifugation was the method used to isolate PBMCs. The V and J segments used are TRBV9 and TRBJ2-7; the best D guess is TRBD2, with 5 bases matching. The source of this sequence is an adult woman who had mild COVID-19 (a few samples of this study predate the infection). The sample titles of this study are shuffled in the database, so cell type and time point are left out; the donor was told from shared clones. Sequencing was done on a sample of PBMCs or a T cell subset sorted from them (not recorded which). The DNA sequence is as follows: TGTGCCAGCAGCGTAGACGAGGGATTCACCTACGAGCAGTACTTC. Translated, this gives CASSVDEGFTYEQYF.